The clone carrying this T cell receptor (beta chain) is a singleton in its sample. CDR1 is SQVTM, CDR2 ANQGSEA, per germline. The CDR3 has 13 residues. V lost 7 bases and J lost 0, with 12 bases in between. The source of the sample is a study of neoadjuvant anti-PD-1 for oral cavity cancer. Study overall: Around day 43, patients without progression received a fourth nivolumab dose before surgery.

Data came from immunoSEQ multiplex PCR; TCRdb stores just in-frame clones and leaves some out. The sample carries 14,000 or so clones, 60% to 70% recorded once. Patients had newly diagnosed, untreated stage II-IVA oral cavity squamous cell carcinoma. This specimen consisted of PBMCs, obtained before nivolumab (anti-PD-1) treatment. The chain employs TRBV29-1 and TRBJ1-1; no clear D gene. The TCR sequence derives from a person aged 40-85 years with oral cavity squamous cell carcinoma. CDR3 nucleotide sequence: TGCAGCGCCCGAATAGGGATGAACACTGAAGCTTTCTTT. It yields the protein CSARIGMNTEAFF.